A single TCR beta chain is shown here with its context. Its antigen is still unknown. The source of the sample is a study of shared clonotypes between healthy human individuals. Broader study findings: A few donors held about 5% of naive CD4 clonotypes in common.

Germline assignment: CDR1 SNHLY and CDR2 FYNNEI. Trimming shortened V by 5 bases and J by 0 bases, and 9 bases separated the two germline ends. This CDR3 comprises 14 residues. Using approximately 200 ng DNA, 30,000 or so T cell genomes, the sorted-subset replicate PCRs were run. The assay was immunoSEQ multiplex PCR, and TCRdb's table has in-frame clones only and misses some. This table has more than 900,000 clones, more than 75% appearing once. The chain has TRBV2 and TRBJ2-3; maybe TRBD1 (6 bases). This clonotype originated in a man between 18 and 29 years old in good health. Some clones in this sample may be carry-over from other donors' samples. Sequencing was performed on memory CD4+ T cells from PBMCs. Subset denoted: CD45RA-negative fraction. The CDR3 region is CASSNRASTDTQYF. CDR3 in DNA: TGTGCCAGCAGTAACAGGGCTAGCACAGATACGCAGTATTTT. Based on the CDR3 plus reference TRBV2 and TRBJ2-3, the full variable domain is EPEVTQTPSHQVTQMGQEVILRCVPISNHLYFYWYRQILGQKVEFLVSFYNNEISEKSEIFDDQFSVERPDGSNFTLKIRSTKLEDSAMYFCASSNRASTDTQYFGPGTRLTVL.